What follows is one TCR beta chain and its context. What it binds is not known. Alongside a J-beta primer mix, a sample-barcoded 5' primer served in a second PCR lasting about 7 to 11 cycles. Each cDNA molecule received a tag from a template-switch adaptor that had 12 random nucleotides. Each CDR3 protein gets one entry after TCRdb re-called the 5' RACE reads with MiXCR. The sample holds approximately 830,000 distinct CDR3 sequences, about 62% seen once. This sample was taken from a study of blood T cells in healthy people across ages. Study findings and constraints: The diversity estimates, figures obtained from one million T cells, were considered underestimates. There was no known CMV status for donors, so expanded clonotype changes were possibly confounded.

Researchers isolated at least 6 million PBMCs per sample. The sequencing sample was made of blood. The receptor was derived from a man younger than 40 in good health.

CDR3 sequence: CASSLLAGAQETQYF. Written as DNA, the CDR3 is TGTGCCAGCAGCCTCCTAGCGGGGGCGCAAGAGACCCAGTACTTC. This chain connects TRBV7-9 to TRBJ2-5; TRBD2 aligns across 10 bases. The germline V gene has CDR1 SEHNR and CDR2 FQNEAQ (reference sequence). CDR3 length: 15 residues. V shed 5 bases and J 2 bases; nucleotides not matched to a gene: 5. Full variable domain (remainder filled in from reference TRBV7-9 and TRBJ2-5): DTGVSQNPRHKITKRGQNVTFRCDPISEHNRLYWYRQTLGQGPEFLTYFQNEAQLEKSRLLSDRFSAERPKGSFSTLEIQRTEQGDSAMYLCASSLLAGAQETQYFGPGTRLLVL.